The 9 T cell receptor beta chains presented below share a single source sample, sequenced in a study of Ad26.COV2.S vaccination and SARS-CoV-2 variants. Clones were read by immunoSEQ multiplex PCR, and TCRdb kept only the in-frame ones, dropping some. The repertoire holds about 350,000 clones, with 85% as singletons. As for treatment: about 20 received Ad26.COV2.S at low or high dose, single or two shots; about 5 received placebo; per-sample allocation not given. Sampling took place 63 days after the first vaccine or placebo injection. This sample comprised peripheral blood, obtained in a trial of Ad26.COV2.S vaccine versus placebo. The receptors were sampled from a person between 18 and 60 years old who received the Ad26.COV2.S COVID-19 vaccine or a placebo.

The rearrangement uses TRBV6-6 and TRBJ1-4, with 7 bases aligning to TRBD1. Germline-derived CDR1 and CDR2 are MNHNY and SVGAGI (reference sequence). The CDR3 covers 15 residues. V dropped 7 bases and J dropped 8; count of bases not matched to a gene: 13. CDR3 protein: CASTLTRGRREKLFF. The CDR3 DNA reads as TGTGCCAGCACCCTAACAAGGGGGCGTCGGGAAAAACTGTTTTTT.

This chain joins TRBV28 and TRBJ2-1; TRBD2 matches 16 bases. CDR1 is MDHEN, CDR2 SYDVKM, per germline. The CDR3 extends over 16 amino acids. The ends lost 6 bases at V and 7 bases at J; junction bases unmatched: 6. CDR3 region: CASSLSGLAGGNEQFF. The CDR3 nucleotides read TGTGCCAGCAGCCTTTCGGGACTAGCGGGAGGGAATGAGCAGTTCTTC.

The rearrangement joins TRBV19 to TRBJ1-1, with 7 bases that match TRBD1. This CDR3 is built from 13 residues. CDR1 is LNHDA, CDR2 SQIVND, per germline (reference sequence). With V trimmed by 3 bases and J by 6 bases, 4 bases remained unmatched. The CDR3 region is CASSIETGSEAFF. The CDR3 DNA sequence: TGTGCCAGTAGTATCGAGACAGGGTCTGAAGCTTTCTTT. Based on the CDR3 plus reference TRBV19 and TRBJ1-1, the full variable domain is DGGITQSPKYLFRKEGQNVTLSCEQNLNHDAMYWYRQDPGQGLRLIYYSQIVNDFQKGDIAEGYSVSREKKESFPLTVTSAQKNPTAFYLCASSIETGSEAFFGQGTRLTVV.

The chain employs TRBV5-4 and TRBJ2-4; 9 nucleotides align to TRBD1. The CDR3 has 15 residues. After removal of 2 bases from V and 2 bases from J, the junction contained 2 bases not matched to a gene. Germline lookup yields CDR1 SGHNT and CDR2 YYREEE (reference sequence). This CDR3 is CASSFTGGTKNIQYF. The CDR3 bases are TGTGCCAGCAGCTTTACAGGGGGCACCAAAAACATTCAGTACTTC.

The CDR3 spells CASSFYRGAYGYTF. The DNA for the CDR3 is TGTGCCAGCAGTTTTTATAGGGGTGCCTATGGCTACACCTTC. The chain joins TRBV27 to TRBJ1-2; possible D gene TRBD1, 5 bases. Trimming pared 3 bases from V and 4 bases from J, leaving 12 bases between. This CDR3 is 14 amino acids long. Germline-derived CDR1 and CDR2 are MNHEY and SMNVEV (reference sequence).

This clone was seen once. In nucleotides, the CDR3 is TGTGCCAGCTCACCTGGGCAGCTCCACCTTCTAGCCCTCCACTTT. Protein product: CASSPGQLHLLALHF. V gene TRBV18 combines with J gene TRBJ1-6, with D hard to call. The CDR3 consists of 15 residues. Germline V gene sequence: CDR1 KGHSH, CDR2 LQKENI. Trimming pared 3 bases from V and 14 bases from J, leaving 20 bases between.

The chain uses TRBV30 and TRBJ1-2; 9 bases are a match to TRBD1. Germline CDR1 reads GTSNPN; CDR2 reads SVGIG (reference sequence). The CDR3 sequence is 17 residues long. V lost 0 bases to trimming and J lost 2 bases; unmatched junction nucleotides: 10. Here the CDR3 reads CAWSVGTGNGLNYGYTF. The DNA of the CDR3 is TGTGCCTGGAGTGTAGGGACAGGGAATGGTTTGAACTATGGCTACACCTTC.

The chain's CDR3 is CASSEGTGGSYEQYF. The CDR3 nucleotides are TGTGCCAGCAGCGAGGGGACAGGGGGCTCATACGAGCAGTACTTC. The chain couples TRBV9 to TRBJ2-7, with TRBD1 matching over 12 bases. The V segment lost 3 bases and the J segment 4 bases; nucleotides outside the gene matches: 5. CDR1 is SGDLS and CDR2 is YYNGEE in the germline V gene. The CDR3 length is 15 residues. Full variable domain (missing parts from reference TRBV9 and TRBJ2-7): DSGVTQTPKHLITATGQRVTLRCSPRSGDLSVYWYQQSLDQGLQFLIQYYNGEERAKGNILERFSAQQFPDLHSELNLSSLELGDSALYFCASSEGTGGSYEQYFGPGTRLTVT.

In this sample, this clone turned up once. This chain links TRBV11-2 with TRBJ2-5; 13 nucleotides agree with TRBD2. The CDR3 is 18 amino acids. From germline, CDR1 is SGHAT and CDR2 FQNNGV. V shed 5 bases, J shed 5 bases, and the junction held 14 bases outside the gene matches. In nucleotides, the CDR3 is TGTGCCAGCAGCCGACTAGCGGGAGGAAATTTAGGCGTGGAGACCCAGTACTTC. Its protein product is CASSRLAGGNLGVETQYF.